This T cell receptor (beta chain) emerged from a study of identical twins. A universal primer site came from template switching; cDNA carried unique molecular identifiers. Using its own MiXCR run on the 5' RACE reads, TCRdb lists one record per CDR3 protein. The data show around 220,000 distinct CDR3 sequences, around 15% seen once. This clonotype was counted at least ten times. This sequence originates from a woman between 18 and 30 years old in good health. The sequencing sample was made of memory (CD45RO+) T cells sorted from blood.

In nucleotides, the CDR3 is TGTGCCAGCAGTTTAGCCCAGTCAGATACGCAGTATTTT. Residues: CASSLAQSDTQYF. The chain carries TRBV12-3 or TRBV12-4 and TRBJ2-3, with D uncertain. Trimming removed 0 bases from V and 4 bases from J, with 5 bases in between. The CDR3 length is 13 residues.